This TCR beta chain was observed in a study of cytomegalovirus exposure and HLA in healthy donors. This clone was observed once. Vbeta (60) and Jbeta (13) primers were used in the PCR. Produced via immunoSEQ multiplex PCR; TCRdb's table is partial and in-frame only. The profile shows 150,000 to 200,000 clones, around 77% of them singletons. At collection, donors were nominally healthy, but unrecorded immune exposures were probable. Sequencing was carried out using PBMCs. The receptor was derived from a man in his forties or fifties in good health and CMV-seropositive.

The CDR3 spells CASSSQGAFYNEQFF. The CDR3 bases are TGTGCCAGCAGCTCACAGGGGGCGTTCTACAATGAGCAGTTCTTC. The chain employs TRBV11-1 and TRBJ2-1; 9 bases line up with TRBD1. CDR3 length equals 15 residues. Per the germline V gene, CDR1 is SGHAT and CDR2 is FQDESV (reference sequence). V gave up 4 bases and J gave up 3 bases; unmatched junction bases: 4.